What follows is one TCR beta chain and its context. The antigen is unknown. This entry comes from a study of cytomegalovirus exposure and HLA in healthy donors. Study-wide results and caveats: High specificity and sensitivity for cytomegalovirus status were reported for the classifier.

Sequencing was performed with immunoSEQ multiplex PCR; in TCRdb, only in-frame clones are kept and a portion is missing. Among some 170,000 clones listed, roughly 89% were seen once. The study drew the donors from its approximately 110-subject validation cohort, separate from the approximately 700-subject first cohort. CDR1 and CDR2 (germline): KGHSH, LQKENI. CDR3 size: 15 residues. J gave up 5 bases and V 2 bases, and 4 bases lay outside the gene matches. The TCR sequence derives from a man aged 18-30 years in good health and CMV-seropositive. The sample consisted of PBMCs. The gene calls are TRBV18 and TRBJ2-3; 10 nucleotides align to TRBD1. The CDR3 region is CASSPGTGVGDTQYF. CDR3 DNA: TGTGCCAGCTCACCAGGGACAGGGGTTGGAGATACGCAGTATTTT.